This T cell receptor beta chain came from a study of neoadjuvant anti-PD-1 for oral cavity cancer (dated by TCRdb to the early 2020s). At the level of the whole study: Patients mostly received three to four biweekly doses of nivolumab at 3 mg/kg before curative-intent surgical resection. Patients without progression received a fourth nivolumab dose around day 43 and underwent definitive surgical resection on days 50-56. Patients with complete response, partial response or stable disease by RECIST 1.1 were defined as responders, whereas patients with progression were defined as non-responders. An approximately 33% response rate was observed in the parent correlative cohort, in which more than nine patients were included. What the work shows at the level of the full study, not this receptor alone: Higher pretreatment blood TCRbeta clonality and lower post-treatment tumor TCRbeta clonality were correlated with higher pretreatment blood Treg/Th17 ratios. Within PBMCs, T cell clonality (Gini index) was significantly higher in non-responders than responders after neoadjuvant nivolumab. Only a few patients per response group were included in the TCR analyses, and larger cohorts for validation were called for by the authors.

There are 16 amino acids in the CDR3, from cysteine to phenylalanine inclusive. The read is trimmed to its CDR3 DNA, 48 bases read in frame from base 1. The CDR1 and CDR2 encoded by the germline V gene are SGDLS and YYNGEE. V is pruned by 3 bases and J by 10 bases, leaving 12 bases of the junction without a gene match. For deep sequencing of PBMC libraries, mostly 400 to 550 ng of input genomic DNA was used, and six replicates were run per sample. The immunoSEQ hsTCRbeta kit was used to prepare TCRbeta libraries, following the manufacturer's instructions. An Illumina NovaSeq 6000 S4 flow cell was used to sequence the final libraries, which had first been combined to 3 nM. Regarding the original processing steps: The immunoSEQ Analyzer was used for raw data preprocessing and quality control. The analysis was limited to productive rearrangements, and each clonotype was defined by a unique CDR3 amino acid sequence. Using the R package tcR, the researchers computed the Gini-Simpson index as their estimate of repertoire clonality. Student's t test was used to compare Gini indices, and Pearson correlation was used to assess associations with tumor size change. TCRdb provides this immuneACCESS table in a form limited to in-frame rearrangements. Some clones are lacking; in checked studies, under half of them reflect an unresolved V gene, and why the rest are absent is not known. V and J calls and clone size are given by that table; D and trimming were obtained from the DNA. The sample table records approximately 37,000 clones; approximately 90% of these occur just once. The ten largest account for roughly 4% of the sample.

The time point tag for this specimen amounts to: before neoadjuvant nivolumab. The patients had newly diagnosed stage II-IVA oral cavity squamous cell carcinoma and had not received any prior systemic or radiation treatment. The cohort was composed of patients with HPV-negative, locally advanced oral cavity squamous cell carcinoma. No culture maintenance or expansion was done, as the peripheral blood mononuclear cells went straight to analysis. The samples were obtained from a longitudinal correlative study of a single-arm phase II trial testing neoadjuvant nivolumab in oral cavity squamous cell carcinoma. Subject-matched pre- and post-treatment PBMCs and tumors from three responders and three non-responders were subjected to genomic DNA-based TCRbeta sequencing. Peripheral blood mononuclear cells were collected before nivolumab treatment and were collected again after treatment, at the time of surgery. The Maxwell RSC DNA from Cells kit was used to extract genomic DNA from PBMCs.

This clone has a single count. Its antigen target is currently unknown. The sample holds no much larger clone one base away, and base qualities are not on file. The sequence derives from a person aged 35 to 85 with oral cavity squamous cell carcinoma. The sample was PBMCs, taken before nivolumab (anti-PD-1) treatment. The chain links TRBV9 with TRBJ1-4; 10 central bases correspond to TRBD1. The nucleotide sequence reads TGTGCCAGCAGCGCAGGACAGGGGGGTGGTGAAGGAAAACTGTTTTTT. It codes for CASSAGQGGGEGKLFF. With the portions outside the CDR3 filled from the reference TRBV9 and TRBJ1-4 genes, the complete variable region becomes DSGVTQTPKHLITATGQRVTLRCSPRSGDLSVYWYQQSLDQGLQFLIQYYNGEERAKGNILERFSAQQFPDLHSELNLSSLELGDSALYFCASSAGQGGGEGKLFFGSGTQLSVL.